These T cell receptor beta chains were read from a single sample in a study of T cell changes during pregnancy in multiple sclerosis. Only in-frame clones appear in the TCRdb table, and some are missing; sequencing was by immunoSEQ multiplex PCR. The repertoire includes 85,000 to 120,000 clones, approximately 90% of them detected once, and around 1.5% sits in the top ten. Sequenced material: peripheral blood, taken after pregnancy. The receptors derive from a female donor with multiple sclerosis, enrolled in a pregnancy study. Both conserved end residues are part of each CDR3. D genes are given only for firm matches. The size entry is marked missing in some rows and otherwise reads once, few, many or a size class.

clone_size j_call v_call d_call cdr3_nt cdr3_aa
NA TRBJ2-1 TRBV19 NA TGTGCCAGTAGTATGCCGGCGGGCCCCCGCTTAAGTGAGCAGTTCTTC CASSMPAGPRLSEQFF
NA TRBJ2-7 TRBV7-9 NA TGTGCCAGCAGCGGGGCCAGCGGGTATTCCTACGAGCAGTACTTC CASSGASGYSYEQYF
NA TRBJ2-3 TRBV6-1 TRBD2 TGTGCCAGCATTGGGGGGGTTAGCACAGATACGCAGTATTTT CASIGGVSTDTQYF
few TRBJ1-6 TRBV19 TRBD1 TGTGCCAGTAGTAACGGACAGGAACCACGGGCACCCCTCCACTTT CASSNGQEPRAPLHF
NA TRBJ2-7 TRBV27 TRBD2 TGTGCCAGCAGTTTATTGGCGGGAGGGCCCGGCGAGCAGTACTTC CASSLLAGGPGEQYF
NA TRBJ2-1 TRBV4-1 NA TGCGCCAGCAGCCAAGATGGCTTAGCGGTGGGCCCTCAGTTCTTC CASSQDGLAVGPQFF
NA TRBJ2-1 TRBV2 NA TGTGCCGTAGTGACCTACAATGAGCAGTTCTTC CAVVTYNEQFF
NA TRBJ2-7 TRBV10-3 TRBD1 TGTGCCATAGGGACAGACTCCTACGAGCAGTACTTC CAIGTDSYEQYF
NA TRBJ2-1 TRBV28 NA TGTGCCAGCAGCCTGTCGGTCTACAATGAGCAGTTCTTC CASSLSVYNEQFF
NA TRBJ1-6 TRBV7-3 NA TGTGCCAGCAGCTTAAGTCGGCCGGGTGCGGATTCACCCCTCCACTTT CASSLSRPGADSPLHF
NA TRBJ2-7 TRBV6-5 NA TGTGCCAGCAGCCCCCGAGGCCCGGGGTACGAGCAGTACTTC CASSPRGPGYEQYF
NA TRBJ2-1 TRBV19 NA TGTGCCAGTAGTATGAGAGGATATGAGCAGTTCTTC CASSMRGYEQFF
once TRBJ2-7 TRBV5-6 TRBD2 TGTGCCAGCAGCTCCCGGACTAGCGGCCCTTACGAGCAGTACTTC CASSSRTSGPYEQYF
NA TRBJ2-1 TRBV7-8 NA TGTGCCAGCAGCCCGTCCCACAATGAGCAGTTCTTC CASSPSHNEQFF
NA TRBJ2-6 TRBV28 TRBD1 TGTGCCAGCAGTTTGGGGACAGGGTTGTCTGGGGCCAACGTCCTGACTTTC CASSLGTGLSGANVLTF
once TRBJ2-7 TRBV7-2 NA TGTGCCAGCAGCTTAAGCCGGGGAGAGGAGCAGTACTTC CASSLSRGEEQYF
NA TRBJ2-5 TRBV5-1 NA TGCGCCAGCAGCTGGGCCGGCGCCGAAGAGACCCAGTACTTC CASSWAGAEETQYF
once TRBJ1-3 TRBV19 TRBD1 TGTGCCAGTCGTACTCTGGACAGGGAGGGCGGAAACACCATATATTTT CASRTLDREGGNTIYF
NA TRBJ2-1 TRBV15 NA TGTGCCACCAGCCCGTTACAGAGCCGGAATGAGCAGTTCTTC CATSPLQSRNEQFF
few TRBJ1-5 TRBV19 NA TGTGCCAGCAGGAGGGTAGGCGGCAATCAGCCCCAGCATTTT CASRRVGGNQPQHF
NA TRBJ2-5 TRBV7-3 TRBD1 TGTGCCAGCAGCTCGACAGGGACGGAGACCCAGTACTTC CASSSTGTETQYF
once TRBJ2-1 TRBV7-8 NA TGTGCCAGCAGCTTAGGCCTCGGAGACTACAATGAGCAGTTCTTC CASSLGLGDYNEQFF
once TRBJ2-3 TRBV6-4 NA TGTGCCAGCAGTGAGGCAGGGGGGTCATCAGATACGCAGTATTTT CASSEAGGSSDTQYF
NA TRBJ1-1 TRBV5-6 TRBD1 TGTGCCAGCAGGGAGCGGGTCAGGGGGCCGAACACTGAAGCTTTCTTT CASRERVRGPNTEAFF
NA TRBJ1-2 TRBV9 NA TGTGCCAGCAGCCCCCGGGACACCATCTATGGCTACACCTTC CASSPRDTIYGYTF
once TRBJ2-3 TRBV9 TRBD2 TGTGCCAGCAGCGTAGTGGGACTAGGAGAATCGCAGTATTTT CASSVVGLGESQYF
few TRBJ2-7 TRBV18 TRBD1 TGTGCCAGCTCCCTGCTAGGTGGGACAGGGACCTCCTACGAGCAGTACTTC CASSLLGGTGTSYEQYF
NA TRBJ2-1 TRBV28 NA TGTGCCAGCCGGTTGGCGGCCTCCTACAATGAGCAGTTCTTC CASRLAASYNEQFF
once TRBJ1-3 TRBV7-8 NA TGTGCCAGCAGCTTAGTAGAAATCACAATACGGACTAACACCATATATTTT CASSLVEITIRTNTIYF
once TRBJ1-6 TRBV11-2 TRBD1 TGTGCCAGCAGTCCAGGACAGGTTAATTCACCCCTCCACTTT CASSPGQVNSPLHF
NA TRBJ1-5 TRBV6-5 NA TGTGCCAGCAGCCTGACAGGAGATCAGCCCCAGCATTTT CASSLTGDQPQHF
NA TRBJ1-6 TRBV13 NA TGTGCCAGCAGCTTAGGGCCAGGGGATTCACCCCTCCACTTT CASSLGPGDSPLHF
NA TRBJ2-5 TRBV6-1 NA TGTGCCAGCAGTGTACTCTGGGAGACCCAGTACTTC CASSVLWETQYF
NA TRBJ1-1 TRBV11-2 NA TGTGCCAGCAGCTTAGTCTCAGGGTCTGAAGCTTTCTTT CASSLVSGSEAFF
NA TRBJ2-3 TRBV6-1 NA TGTGCCAGCACCCCAATGAGGAGCACAGATACGCAGTATTTT CASTPMRSTDTQYF
NA TRBJ1-5 TRBV19 NA TGTGCCAGCCAGAGGGGAGGAGGTCAGCCCCAGCATTTT CASQRGGGQPQHF
NA TRBJ1-2 TRBV2 TRBD1 TGTGCCAGCAAGGAGGGGGCTGGCTATGGCTACACCTTC CASKEGAGYGYTF
once TRBJ2-7 TRBV7-2 NA TGTGCCAGCACCTCGCGGGAGCAGTACTTC CASTSREQYF
NA TRBJ2-3 TRBV4-2 TRBD2 TGTGCCAGCAGCCCGGCCGGGGGGGGCCGGACAGATACGCAGTATTTT CASSPAGGGRTDTQYF
once TRBJ1-1 TRBV13 TRBD1 TGTGCCAGCAGTCGGACAGGGCCACTGAACACTGAAGCTTTCTTT CASSRTGPLNTEAFF
NA TRBJ1-1 TRBV5-1 TRBD1 TGCGCCAGCAGCTTACTGACAGGGGAGAACACTGAAGCTTTCTTT CASSLLTGENTEAFF
NA TRBJ2-7 TRBV5-1 NA TGCGCCAGCAGCCTCGGGACATTCGTCTCCTACGAGCAGTACTTC CASSLGTFVSYEQYF
NA TRBJ1-2 TRBV9 TRBD1 TGTGCCAGCAGCGTAGAGGGACAGGGGGACTATGGCTACACCTTC CASSVEGQGDYGYTF
NA TRBJ1-5 TRBV19 NA TGTGCCTCTATAGCTATGCCCAGACAGAATAGCAATCAGCCCCAGCATTTT CASIAMPRQNSNQPQHF
NA TRBJ2-7 TRBV29-1 TRBD1 TGCAGCGTTGAAGTCGGGACAGGGGGCCACGAGCAGTACTTC CSVEVGTGGHEQYF
NA TRBJ1-5 TRBV5-8 TRBD1 TGTGCCAGCAGCCCCGGGACAGGGCTGGGGCAGCCCCAGCATTTT CASSPGTGLGQPQHF
NA TRBJ2-7 TRBV30 TRBD2 TGTGCCTGGAGAGGACTAGCGGGAGCCCAGTACTTC CAWRGLAGAQYF
NA TRBJ2-7 TRBV5-4 NA TGTGCCAGCAGCATCTCGCCGGGGGAGGCCTACGAGCAGTACTTC CASSISPGEAYEQYF
NA TRBJ1-5 TRBV6-1 NA TGTGCCAGCACCGAGCGGGGGAGGAATCAGCCCCAGCATTTT CASTERGRNQPQHF
NA TRBJ2-5 TRBV15 NA TGTGCCACCAGCAGAGACGTCCAAGAGACCCAGTACTTC CATSRDVQETQYF
NA TRBJ1-4 TRBV19 TRBD1 TGTGCCAGTAGTTCGACAGGGAAGGAAAAACTGTTTTTT CASSSTGKEKLFF
NA TRBJ2-6 TRBV30 TRBD1 TGTGCCTGGAGTGTTTGGACAGGGGGGTACTCTGGGGCCAACGTCCTGACTTTC CAWSVWTGGYSGANVLTF
NA TRBJ1-1 TRBV19 TRBD1 TGTGCCAGCGGGACAGGCGAGAACACTGAAGCTTTCTTT CASGTGENTEAFF